What follows are 21 T cell receptor beta chains derived from one specimen sequenced in a study of T cells in Graves' hyperthyroidism and ophthalmopathy. The investigators amplified TCR beta CDR3 regions from RNA transcripts. Carried out on the TCR CDR3, a first-round RT-PCR used the HTBI primer set. MiXCR, run by TCRdb on the multiplex PCR reads, gives a single entry per CDR3 protein. There are a few hundred thousand distinct CDR3 sequences in the sample; 15% to 20% occur only once, and more than 3% lies in the top ten. Sequenced sample: blood. The receptors come from a woman aged 40 to 50 with Graves' ophthalmopathy.

The gene calls are TRBV19 and TRBJ1-2; TRBD1 might be the D (5 bases). V gave up 9 bases and J gave up 8 bases, with 13 bases separating them. Germline V gives CDR1 LNHDA, CDR2 SQIVND (reference sequence). This CDR3 is built from 11 residues. CDR3 nucleotide sequence: TGTGCCAGCAAAGAAGGGACCGGCTACACCTTC. Its translation is CASKEGTGYTF.

V usage is TRBV7-3 and J usage is TRBJ2-5; possibly TRBD1 for D (6 bases). V shed 4 bases and J shed 4 bases, with 16 bases lying between them. Germline CDR1 and CDR2: SGHTA and FQGTGA. The CDR3 length is 15 residues. DNA for the CDR3: TGTGCCAGCAGCTCCACAGGGATCTTTGGAGAGACCCAGTACTTC. Protein sequence: CASSSTGIFGETQYF. The full variable domain, its missing parts supplied by reference TRBV7-3 and TRBJ2-5, is GAGVSQTPSNKVTEKGKYVELRCDPISGHTALYWYRQSLGQGPEFLIYFQGTGAADDSGLPNDRFFAVRPEGSVSTLKIQRTERGDSAVYLCASSSTGIFGETQYFGPGTRLLVL.

A few counts support this clonotype. The CDR3 DNA follows: TGTGCCAGCTCACCTACGACATTAGGCACAGATACGCAGTATTTT. Amino acid sequence: CASSPTTLGTDTQYF. V gene TRBV18 combines with J gene TRBJ2-3; D remains unclear. CDR1 and CDR2 from the germline V gene are KGHSH and LQKENI. This CDR3 has 15 residues. Trimming pared 3 bases from V and 1 base from J, leaving 11 bases between.

This clonotype was observed at least ten times. This chain connects TRBV10-3 to TRBJ2-7; the D gene could be TRBD1 or TRBD2 (5 bases each). This CDR3 spans 14 amino acids. Germline CDR1 and CDR2: ENHRY and SYGVKD. V was shortened by 6 bases and J by 6 bases, with 18 bases between the two germline ends. CDR3 amino acids: CAISQTEDRGEQYF. In nucleotides, the CDR3 is TGTGCCATCAGCCAGACAGAAGACCGGGGCGAGCAGTACTTC.

This clonotype turned up a few times. The gene calls are TRBV27 and TRBJ1-6, with D hard to call. V lost 5 bases to trimming and J lost 5 bases, with 16 bases between them. This CDR3 has 16 residues. Germline CDR1 MNHEY, CDR2 SMNVEV (reference sequence). CDR3 bases: TGTGCCAGCAGTCACGATTATATGGGTGATAATTCACCCCTCCACTTT. Its translation is CASSHDYMGDNSPLHF.

The V and J genes are TRBV24-1 and TRBJ2-7; 13 nucleotides line up with TRBD2. From germline, CDR1 is KGHDR and CDR2 SFDVKD. The junction had 12 bases not matched to a gene; V was cut back by 8 bases and J by 0 bases. CDR3 length: 18 residues. The CDR3 region has the DNA TGTGCCACCACTATGGGCGGAGGGACTAGCGGGATCTCCTACGAGCAGTACTTC. Protein: CATTMGGGTSGISYEQYF.

This clonotype was counted at least ten times. CDR3 in DNA: TGCAGTGCTAGAATTTCCGGGACAGGGAACACCGGGGAGCTGTTTTTT. It encodes CSARISGTGNTGELFF. V and J are TRBV20-1 and TRBJ2-2; TRBD1 matches 8 bases. The V gene's germline CDR1 is DFQATT and CDR2 SNEGSKA (reference sequence). The CDR3 sequence is 16 residues long. The V gene end was trimmed by 2 bases and the J gene end by 1 base; junction bases not matched to a gene: 6.

As DNA, the CDR3 is TGTGCCAGCCACAAACAGGGGGCTGGCACCGGGGAGCTGTTTTTT. It specifies CASHKQGAGTGELFF. V gene TRBV6-2 or TRBV6-3 combines with J gene TRBJ2-2, with 9 bases that match TRBD1. The CDR3 is 15 residues long. The trim removed 8 bases at V and 4 bases at J, leaving 8 bases unmatched. Germline lookup yields CDR1 MNHEY and CDR2 SVGEGT.

This clonotype showed up many times. The chain recombines TRBV10-3 with TRBJ2-1; 10 nucleotides line up with TRBD1. The CDR3 has 16 amino acids. The germline CDR1 and CDR2 sequences are ENHRY and SYGVKD. V shed 4 bases, J shed 5 bases, and the junction held 8 bases outside the gene matches. The chain's CDR3 is CAISASGTGVHNEQFF. DNA of the CDR3: TGTGCCATCAGTGCCTCCGGGACAGGGGTCCACAATGAGCAGTTCTTC.

This clonotype showed up many times. The J gene is TRBJ2-5, the V gene TRBV3-1; TRBD2 matches at 7 bases. Losses at the gene ends were 1 base for V and 4 bases for J; bases not matched to a gene: 12. Germline lookup yields CDR1 LGHDT and CDR2 YNNKEL (reference sequence). The CDR3 is 17 amino acids. CDR3: CASSQAAGSWEGETQYF. The DNA for the CDR3 is TGTGCCAGCAGCCAAGCCGCAGGATCGTGGGAGGGAGAGACCCAGTACTTC.

This clonotype was picked up a small number of times. The chain combines TRBV20-1 with TRBJ1-2, with TRBD1 as a possible D gene (5 bases). This CDR3 is built from 12 residues. V was clipped by 5 bases and J by 0 bases, with 7 bases between them. Germline CDR1 is DFQATT and CDR2 is SNEGSKA (reference sequence). This CDR3 is CSAGAPNYGYTF. CDR3 nucleotide sequence: TGCAGTGCTGGGGCCCCTAACTATGGCTACACCTTC.

The chain links TRBV29-1 to TRBJ1-2; weak D call: TRBD1 (5 bases). CDR3 length: 14 amino acids. CDR1 SQVTM and CDR2 ANQGSEA come from the germline V gene. V lost 7 bases, J lost 4 bases, and 19 bases lay in between. DNA for the CDR3: TGCAGCGCCATTGGGGCAGGCGCATTCTATGGCTACACCTTC. Translating gives CSAIGAGAFYGYTF.

This clonotype was seen repeatedly, ten times or more. This chain uses TRBV12-3 or TRBV12-4 with TRBJ2-3; D not resolved. The CDR3 runs to 12 residues. The V end lost 6 bases, the J end lost 6 bases, and 10 bases lay between the germline ends. Here the CDR3 reads CASSDDPDTQYF. The CDR3 region has the DNA TGTGCCAGCAGCGACGACCCCGATACGCAGTATTTT.

The sample holds many counts of this clonotype. The genes are TRBV7-2 and TRBJ2-1; D remains unclear. CDR3 length equals 14 residues. Germline CDR1 SGHTA, CDR2 FQGNSA. The germline V and J ends were trimmed by 1 base and 7 bases, with 11 bases remaining between them. The DNA of the CDR3 is TGTGCCAGCAGCTTAGGGCTAGTGAGTAATGAGCAGTTCTTC. Translated, it gives CASSLGLVSNEQFF.

The rearrangement joins TRBV6-2 or TRBV6-3 to TRBJ2-7; 11 nucleotides agree with TRBD1. Germline-derived CDR1 and CDR2 are MNHEY and SVGEGT. The length of the CDR3 is 14 residues. Trimming took 6 bases from V and 4 from J; bases not matched to a gene: 5. The CDR3 is CASRGDRGVYEQYF. DNA for the CDR3: TGTGCCAGCAGGGGGGACAGGGGGGTATACGAGCAGTACTTC.

This clonotype was detected many times. The V call is TRBV2, the J call TRBJ2-7, with D maybe TRBD2 (5 bases). The CDR3 is 15 residues long. Germline V gene sequence: CDR1 SNHLY, CDR2 FYNNEI. V was shortened by 3 bases and J by 3 bases, with 15 bases between the two germline ends. In DNA form, the CDR3 reads TGTGCCAGCAGTGAGGCTAGGACCGGGGTCTACGAGCAGTACTTC. Translated: CASSEARTGVYEQYF.

This clonotype was observed many times. This sequence joins TRBV28 and TRBJ2-3; D remains ambiguous. This CDR3 spans 15 amino acids. Trimming pared 4 bases from V and 1 base from J, leaving 12 bases between. Germline CDR1 reads MDHEN; CDR2 reads SYDVKM. CDR3 nucleotides: TGTGCCAGCAGTTCCCCTCCACTGGGCACAGATACGCAGTATTTT. Amino acid sequence: CASSSPPLGTDTQYF. Looking up the rest from reference TRBV28 and TRBJ2-3 gives the full variable domain: DVKVTQSSRYLVKRTGEKVFLECVQDMDHENMFWYRQDPGLGLRLIYFSYDVKMKEKGDIPEGYSVSREKKERFSLILESASTNQTSMYLCASSSPPLGTDTQYFGPGTRLTVL.

With respect to this clonotype: A much larger clone differs from this one at a single base, so this may be a read error. Likely a read error: the CDR3 ends without its conserved phenylalanine or tryptophan. This chain uses TRBV12-3 or TRBV12-4 with TRBJ2-7, with no clear D. This CDR3 is 13 amino acids long. Trimming left V 4 bases short and J 2 bases short, with 9 bases between. The CDR3 spells CASSSQATYEQYL. In nucleotides, the CDR3 is TGTGCCAGCAGTTCGCAGGCCACCTACGAGCAGTACCTC.

This clonotype showed up many times. The chain links TRBV20-1 to TRBJ2-7; the D is unclear. Germline V lookup: CDR1 DFQATT, CDR2 SNEGSKA (reference sequence). The CDR3 is 14 amino acids. Trimming stripped 5 bases from V and 1 base from J, with 15 bases between. This CDR3 is CSARLTVHSYEQYF. CDR3 DNA: TGCAGTGCTCGACTTACGGTACATTCCTACGAGCAGTACTTC.

The table lists this clonotype with a few counts. The rearrangement uses TRBV3-1 and TRBJ2-2; possibly TRBD2 for D (6 bases). The CDR3 runs to 16 residues. Germline V CDR1 and CDR2: LGHDT, YNNKEL (reference sequence). The germline V and J ends were trimmed by 1 base and 1 base, with 10 bases remaining between them. The CDR3 DNA reads as TGTGCCAGCAGCCAAGGTCCAGCGGGGAACACCGGGGAGCTGTTTTTT. It is translated as CASSQGPAGNTGELFF.

This clonotype was recorded at least ten times. This sequence joins TRBV7-9 and TRBJ2-7; tentative D call: TRBD2 (5 bases). The CDR3 covers 14 residues. Trimming stripped 5 bases from V and 3 bases from J, with 14 bases between. The V gene's germline CDR1 is SEHNR and CDR2 FQNEAQ (reference sequence). CDR3 residues: CASSPGILVYEQYF. The CDR3 DNA is TGTGCCAGCAGCCCCGGGATTCTGGTCTACGAGCAGTACTTC.